This T cell receptor (beta chain) comes out of a study of CD4 and CD8 cells across lung adenocarcinoma regions. TCRdb processed the PCR reads anew with MiXCR; each CDR3 protein has one entry. The profile shows about 4,600 distinct CDR3 sequences, roughly 45% of them singletons. Localized lung adenocarcinoma, a non-small cell lung cancer, affected the donors. Trimming left V 2 bases short and J 4 bases short, with 14 bases between. The CDR3 loop spans 15 amino acids. Germline CDR1 and CDR2: ENHRY and SYGVKD. The sequenced sample was CD4+ T cells from the margin of a lung tumor. The chain combines TRBV10-3 with TRBJ2-5; D perhaps matches TRBD1 (7 bases). The receptor was derived from a female donor with lung adenocarcinoma. The CD4 and CD8 labels of this study may be unreliable. CDR3 sequence (DNA): TGTGCCATCAGTGAGGGACAGGTCGGGGGAGAGACCCAGTACTTC. Translation: CAISEGQVGGETQYF.